This T cell receptor (beta chain) originates from a study of early T cells in non-severe SARS-CoV-2 infection. Overall study: Chains stayed unpaired after sequencing of bulk RNA from unsorted whole blood.

CDR1 and CDR2 from the germline V gene are SQVTM and ANQGSEA. This CDR3 region has 13 residues. The ends lost 6 bases at V and 7 bases at J; junction bases unmatched: 11. There are a few counts of this clonotype. Unique molecular identifiers were affixed to single, distinct cDNA molecules. Each CDR3 protein gets one entry after TCRdb re-called the 5' RACE reads with MiXCR. The repertoire holds tens of thousands of distinct CDR3 sequences, 15% to 20% seen once, with around 9.8% in the top ten. The chain links TRBV29-1 to TRBJ2-7; TRBD1 matches at 8 bases. This TCR came from an adult who was a healthcare worker with PCR-confirmed SARS-CoV-2 infection or an uninfected control (not recorded which). This specimen was whole blood, taken at baseline. The CDR3 DNA reads as TGCAGCGTCTCGACAGGGGTGCTGCGGGAGCAGTACTTC. As protein: CSVSTGVLREQYF.